One and the same sample provided the 28 T cell receptor beta chains below, sequenced in a study of shared clonotypes between healthy human individuals. The table came from immunoSEQ multiplex PCR; TCRdb's copy has only in-frame clones and leaves some out. The repertoire includes 2.5 million or so clones, around nine tenths of them detected once, and 0.11% to 0.15% sits in the top ten. The sample was naive CD4+ T cells sorted from blood. The subset was: CD45RA+ positively selected. Source of these receptors: a man aged 18 to 30 in good health.

In this sample, this clone turned up once. The rearrangement joins TRBV7-2 to TRBJ2-5, with D uncertain. Trimming removed 4 bases from V and 4 bases from J, with 10 bases in between. The germline V gene encodes CDR1 SGHTA and CDR2 FQGNSA. The CDR3 is made up of 13 amino acids. DNA of the CDR3: TGTGCCAGCAGCTCTTTCTCTTCAGAGACCCAGTACTTC. It yields the protein CASSSFSSETQYF.

This sequence joins TRBV11-2 and TRBJ1-3; 7 bases are shared with TRBD1. This CDR3 spans 15 amino acids. The V segment lost 4 bases and the J segment 2 bases; nucleotides outside the gene matches: 5. The germline gives CDR1 SGHAT, CDR2 FQNNGV. CDR3 in DNA: TGTGCCAGCAGCTATGAGGGGGCTGCTGGAAACACCATATATTTT. Protein sequence: CASSYEGAAGNTIYF.

The CDR3 DNA reads as TGTGCCAGTAGTATGGTGGCGGCCCTTGGGGGCAATCAGCCCCAGCATTTT. Protein product: CASSMVAALGGNQPQHF. This rearrangement joins TRBV19 to TRBJ1-5, with D unclear. CDR1 is LNHDA and CDR2 is SQIVND in the germline V gene (reference sequence). Between the trimmed V and J ends, which lost 3 bases and 2 bases, there was a span of 17 bases. The CDR3 runs 17 residues.

V gene TRBV10-1 combines with J gene TRBJ2-1, with unresolved D. Germline values: CDR1 WNHNN, CDR2 SYGVQD (reference sequence). The CDR3 is 18 residues long. Trimming removed 3 bases at V and 8 bases at J, with 26 bases between. CDR3 residues: CASSDPPRSLATAHEQFF. In DNA, the CDR3 is TGCGCCAGCAGTGACCCACCCCGGTCTTTAGCAACGGCCCATGAGCAGTTCTTC.

V is TRBV11-2 and J is TRBJ2-5; 7 bases are a match to TRBD2. Trimming cost V 2 bases and J 5 bases; bases outside gene matches: 5. The CDR3 is made up of 14 amino acids. In germline, CDR1 is SGHAT, CDR2 FQNNGV. The CDR3, as DNA: TGTGCCAGCAGCTTAACTACTAGCGCCGAGACCCAGTACTTC. Its translation: CASSLTTSAETQYF.

V gene TRBV21-1 combines with J gene TRBJ2-1; the D call TRBD2 from the table was never checked on the DNA. TRBV21-1 is shown as a pseudogene. The CDR3 sequence is 17 residues long. In nucleotides, the CDR3 is TGTGCCAGCAGCAAAGGGGAGCACCTAGCGGGAGATCGAGTGCAGTTCTTC. This translates into CASSKGEHLAGDRVQFF.

V usage is TRBV25-1 and J usage is TRBJ1-2; possible D gene TRBD1, 5 bases. Trimming took off 7 bases at V and 4 bases at J, with 16 bases between the two ends. CDR1 is MGHDK, CDR2 SYGVNS, per germline. The CDR3 runs to 14 residues. The CDR3 bases are TGTGCCAGCAAAGAGGGGTACGGACCCTATGGCTACACCTTC. It specifies CASKEGYGPYGYTF.

The chain has TRBV27 and TRBJ2-1, with TRBD2 matching over 11 bases. The germline V gene has CDR1 MNHEY and CDR2 SMNVEV (reference sequence). The CDR3 totals 15 residues. V was clipped by 8 bases and J by 8 bases; unmatched bases: 11. In nucleotides, the CDR3 is TGTGCCAGCGGTCGGGCGGGACTAGCGGAATATGAGCAGTTCTTC. It encodes CASGRAGLAEYEQFF.

The chain is built from TRBV15 and TRBJ1-4; D is possibly TRBD1 (6 bases). The germline gives CDR1 LNHNV, CDR2 YYDKDF (reference sequence). This CDR3 is 15 amino acids long. Trimming cost V 3 bases and J 7 bases, with 15 bases left between them. The CDR3 loop is CATSSEPGGFEKLFF. DNA for the CDR3: TGTGCCACCAGCAGCGAGCCCGGGGGCTTTGAAAAACTGTTTTTT.

This chain links TRBV7-2 with TRBJ2-7, with 7 bases identical to TRBD1. The CDR3 runs to 14 residues. Trimming cost V 7 bases and J 5 bases; bases outside gene matches: 11. CDR1 and CDR2 from the germline V gene are SGHTA and FQGNSA. CDR3 coding DNA: TGTGCCAGCACCGTAAGAACAGGGGCCGACGAGCAGTACTTC. As protein: CASTVRTGADEQYF.

This clone was detected only once. Other nucleotide sequences from this sample produce the same CDR3. The V call is TRBV10-3, the J call TRBJ2-5; 12 nucleotides match TRBD2. Per the germline V gene, CDR1 is ENHRY and CDR2 is SYGVKD. This CDR3 contains 15 residues. Trimming removed 6 bases from V and 5 bases from J; junction bases left unmatched: 7. The CDR3 loop is CAISPGLAGGETQYF. The CDR3 region has the DNA TGTGCCATCAGCCCGGGACTAGCGGGTGGGGAGACCCAGTACTTC.

This chain links TRBV7-9 with TRBJ2-4; D is unresolved. Trimming cost V 1 base and J 5 bases, with 12 bases left between them. The CDR3 runs 15 residues. Germline assignment: CDR1 SEHNR and CDR2 FQNEAQ (reference sequence). In nucleotides, the CDR3 is TGTGCCAGCAGCTTAGGAAGGGTAGGCGAAAACATTCAGTACTTC. Protein sequence: CASSLGRVGENIQYF. The full variable domain, with the rest looked up from reference TRBV7-9 and TRBJ2-4, is DTGVSQNPRHKITKRGQNVTFRCDPISEHNRLYWYRQTLGQGPEFLTYFQNEAQLEKSRLLSDRFSAERPKGSFSTLEIQRTEQGDSAMYLCASSLGRVGENIQYFGAGTRLSVL.

The DNA for the CDR3 is TGCGCCAGCAGCTTGTCTGGGGAAAAACTGTTTTTT. Translated: CASSLSGEKLFF. The rearrangement links TRBV5-1 to TRBJ1-4; D ambiguous. The CDR3 is made up of 12 amino acids. In germline, CDR1 is SGHRS, CDR2 YFSETQ. V lost 1 base to trimming and J lost 8 bases, with 6 bases between them.

The chain employs TRBV6-5 and TRBJ1-2, with 9 bases matching TRBD1. The CDR3 is 14 residues long. V lost 5 bases to trimming and J lost 5 bases; unmatched junction nucleotides: 6. The germline gives CDR1 MNHEY, CDR2 SVGAGI. The CDR3 loop reads CASSKDRGGYGYTF. CDR3 in DNA: TGTGCCAGCAGTAAGGACAGGGGAGGGTATGGCTACACCTTC.

This clone was found once. The chain couples TRBV30 to TRBJ2-4; weak D call: TRBD1 (6 bases). Deletions cut 0 bases from V and 0 bases from J, with 12 bases between. CDR3 length: 16 residues. Germline CDR1 reads GTSNPN; CDR2 reads SVGIG (reference sequence). The CDR3 sequence: CAWSVNRAQAKNIQYF. CDR3 nucleotide sequence: TGTGCCTGGAGTGTAAACAGGGCTCAAGCCAAAAACATTCAGTACTTC.

About this clone itself: In the same sample, other DNA sequences code for this CDR3. The rearrangement joins TRBV10-1 to TRBJ2-2, with D possibly matching TRBD2 (6 bases). Germline CDR1 reads WNHNN; CDR2 reads SYGVQD (reference sequence). Trimming left V 5 bases short and J 1 base short, with 8 bases between. The CDR3 length is 14 residues. For the CDR3, the DNA is TGCGCCAGCAGTCTCGGGGGGAACACCGGGGAGCTGTTTTTT. Translated, it gives CASSLGGNTGELFF.

The chain combines TRBV5-5 with TRBJ1-2; D possibly corresponds to TRBD1 (5 bases). This CDR3 is 14 amino acids long. CDR1 SGHKS and CDR2 YYEKEE come from the germline V gene (reference sequence). V shed 1 base and J shed 7 bases, with 14 bases lying between them. DNA for the CDR3: TGTGCCAGCAGCTTGAGGCAGGGCGGTGGTGGCTACACCTTC. Protein: CASSLRQGGGGYTF.

The chain links TRBV6-1 to TRBJ2-1, with 7 bases that match TRBD2. CDR3 length equals 15 residues. The germline gives CDR1 MNHNS, CDR2 SASEGT. V lost 1 base and J lost 4; bases outside the gene matches: 4. The CDR3 loop is CASSEVSGPYNEQFF. The DNA of the CDR3 is TGTGCCAGCAGTGAAGTTAGCGGGCCTTACAATGAGCAGTTCTTC.

The chain couples TRBV4-3 to TRBJ2-6; 12 bases map to TRBD2. The CDR3 extends over 19 amino acids. Trimming removed 0 bases from V and 2 bases from J; junction bases left unmatched: 5. CDR1 LGHNA and CDR2 YSLEER come from the germline V gene. The CDR3, as DNA: TGCGCCAGCAGCCAAGAGTTTCTAGCGGGAGGGGCTGGGGCCAACGTCCTGACTTTC. Protein sequence: CASSQEFLAGGAGANVLTF.

V gene TRBV4-2 combines with J gene TRBJ2-5, with D possibly being TRBD2 (5 bases). The CDR3 consists of 15 residues. The V gene lost 1 base and the J gene lost 2 bases, with 11 bases spanning the gap. The germline gives CDR1 LGHNA, CDR2 YNFKEQ. This CDR3 reads CASSQGGGGQETQYF. The CDR3 coding sequence is TGTGCCAGCAGCCAAGGAGGAGGCGGTCAAGAGACCCAGTACTTC.

Of note for this clone: The same CDR3 also results from other DNA sequences found in this sample. The rearrangement uses TRBV19 and TRBJ1-1, with unresolved D. The V end lost 1 base, the J end lost 3 bases, and 6 bases lay between the germline ends. This CDR3 has 13 amino acids. Germline lookup yields CDR1 LNHDA and CDR2 SQIVND (reference sequence). The CDR3: CASSIVQDTEAFF. CDR3 nucleotides: TGTGCCAGTAGTATAGTGCAGGACACTGAAGCTTTCTTT.

V gene TRBV6-1 combines with J gene TRBJ2-7; D assignment may be TRBD1 or TRBD2 (5 bases each). This CDR3 contains 14 residues. The germline V and J ends were trimmed by 8 bases and 0 bases, with 14 bases remaining between them. CDR1 MNHNS and CDR2 SASEGT come from the germline V gene. The CDR3 region is CASGRDLGSYEQYF. CDR3 sequence (DNA): TGTGCCAGCGGACGGGACCTCGGCTCCTACGAGCAGTACTTC.

V is TRBV4-2 and J is TRBJ1-2; no definite D call. Trimming removed 2 bases at V and 0 bases at J, with 10 bases between. The CDR3 length is 15 residues. Germline V lookup: CDR1 LGHNA, CDR2 YNFKEQ. The CDR3 DNA is TGTGCCAGCAGCCAATTGGGCGTGTCTAACTATGGCTACACCTTC. Amino acids: CASSQLGVSNYGYTF.

V and J are TRBV7-2 and TRBJ2-3, with 7 bases that match TRBD2. J gave up 7 bases and V 2 bases, and 15 bases lay outside the gene matches. The CDR3 totals 17 residues. Germline V gene lookup returns CDR1 SGHTA and CDR2 FQGNSA. The CDR3 DNA sequence: TGTGCCAGCAGCTTATATTTGGGGGGGGTCTCCCCGAATACGCAGTATTTT. It yields the protein CASSLYLGGVSPNTQYF.

J is TRBJ2-1 and V is TRBV5-1, with D maybe TRBD2 (6 bases). The CDR3 consists of 17 residues. Germline-derived CDR1 and CDR2 are SGHRS and YFSETQ. V was pared by 4 bases and J by 0 bases, with 17 bases between. The chain's CDR3 is CASSVVRGGNSYNEQFF. CDR3 nucleotides: TGCGCCAGCAGCGTGGTTCGTGGGGGGAACTCCTACAATGAGCAGTTCTTC.

This rearrangement joins TRBV14 to TRBJ1-3, with TRBD1 as a possible D gene (6 bases). The CDR3 runs to 17 residues. Germline V gene lookup returns CDR1 SGHDN and CDR2 FVKESK. Trimming shortened V by 4 bases and J by 0 bases, and 16 bases separated the two germline ends. This chain's CDR3 is CASSPPGHPSSGNTIYF. DNA of the CDR3: TGTGCCAGCAGCCCTCCGGGACATCCGAGCTCTGGAAACACCATATATTTT.

The chain has TRBV7-2 and TRBJ1-2; the match to TRBD1 covers 9 bases. Germline CDR1 is SGHTA and CDR2 is FQGNSA. V was pared by 6 bases and J by 0 bases, with 8 bases of the junction left unmatched. The CDR3 is 16 residues long. This CDR3 reads CASRKQGALTNYGYTF. In nucleotides, the CDR3 is TGTGCCAGCAGAAAACAGGGGGCACTAACTAACTATGGCTACACCTTC.

A word on this clone: The same CDR3 also results from other DNA sequences found in this sample. The rearrangement uses TRBV5-1 and TRBJ2-1; 10 nucleotides match TRBD2. Germline values: CDR1 SGHRS, CDR2 YFSETQ. The junction had 5 bases not matched to a gene; V was cut back by 4 bases and J by 4 bases. There are 15 residues in the CDR3. The chain's CDR3 is CASSPSGGTYNEQFF. The CDR3 DNA follows: TGCGCCAGCAGCCCTAGCGGGGGCACATACAATGAGCAGTTCTTC.